This TCR beta chain was identified during a study of T cell clonality in common variable immunodeficiency. Broader study findings: Fewer deletions and N-nucleotide insertions were reportedly seen in common variable immunodeficiency TCR beta sequences.

Germline-derived CDR1 and CDR2 are SEHNR and FQNEAQ (reference sequence). This CDR3 spans 11 amino acids. Equal genomic DNA amounts from CVID and control samples were sequenced. Some clones are missing from TCRdb's copy, which holds only in-frame ones; the method was immunoSEQ multiplex PCR. The profile covers approximately 20,000 clones, none occurring a single time. Only a few counts were recorded for this clone. Its target is unknown. A much larger clone lies one base from this, so it may be a read error. The sequenced fragment ends 3 residues before the CDR3 boundary, so the rest is inferred from the germline J gene. Aged roughly 8 to 70 years, CVID subjects averaged about 42 years old. Both groups were predominantly of Caucasian heritage.

This chain uses TRBV7-9 with TRBJ2-5; D gene unclear. The clonotype comes from a human donor with common variable immunodeficiency. The specimen sequenced was peripheral blood mononuclear cells. The DNA read from the CDR3 is TGTTCCAGCACCCCACGGGAGACC. Its protein is CSSTPRET. From start to end, the CDR3 is CSSTPRETQYF.